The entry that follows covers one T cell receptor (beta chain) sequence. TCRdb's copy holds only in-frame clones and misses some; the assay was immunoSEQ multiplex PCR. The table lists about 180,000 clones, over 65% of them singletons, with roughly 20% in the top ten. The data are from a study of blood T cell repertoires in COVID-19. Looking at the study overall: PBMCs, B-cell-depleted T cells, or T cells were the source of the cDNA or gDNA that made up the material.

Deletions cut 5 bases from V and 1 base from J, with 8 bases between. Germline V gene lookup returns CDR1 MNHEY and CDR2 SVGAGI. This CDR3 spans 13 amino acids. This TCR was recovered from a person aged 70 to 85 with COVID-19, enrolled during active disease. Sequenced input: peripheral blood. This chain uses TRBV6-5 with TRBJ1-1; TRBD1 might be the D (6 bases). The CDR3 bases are TGTGCCAGCAGTCCCAGGGGGAACACTGAAGCTTTCTTT. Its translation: CASSPRGNTEAFF.